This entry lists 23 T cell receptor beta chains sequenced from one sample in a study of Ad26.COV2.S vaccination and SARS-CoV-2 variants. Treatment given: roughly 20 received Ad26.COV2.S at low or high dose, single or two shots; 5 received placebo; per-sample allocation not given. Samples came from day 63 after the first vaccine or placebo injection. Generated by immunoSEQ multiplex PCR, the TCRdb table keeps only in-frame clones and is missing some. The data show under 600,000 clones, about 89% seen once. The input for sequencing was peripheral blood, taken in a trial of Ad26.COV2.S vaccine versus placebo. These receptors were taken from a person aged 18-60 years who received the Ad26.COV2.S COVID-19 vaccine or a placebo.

The CDR3 protein is CASRSTGGRYTEAFF. The CDR3 nucleotides read TGTGCCAGCAGATCGACAGGGGGCAGGTACACTGAAGCTTTCTTT. This rearrangement joins TRBV6-5 to TRBJ1-1; 10 bases agree with TRBD1. This CDR3 region has 15 residues. V lost 6 bases, J lost 3 bases, and 7 bases stayed unmatched. The germline gives CDR1 MNHEY, CDR2 SVGAGI.

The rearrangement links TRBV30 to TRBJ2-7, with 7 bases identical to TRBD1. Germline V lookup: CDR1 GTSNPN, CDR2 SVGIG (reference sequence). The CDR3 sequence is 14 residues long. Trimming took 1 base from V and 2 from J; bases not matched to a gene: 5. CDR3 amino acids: CAWSAHRGTYEQYF. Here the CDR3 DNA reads TGTGCCTGGAGTGCCCACAGGGGAACCTACGAGCAGTACTTC. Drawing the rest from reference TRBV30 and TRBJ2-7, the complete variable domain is SQTIHQWPATLVQPVGSPLSLECTVEGTSNPNLYWYRQAAGRGLQLLFYSVGIGQISSEVPQNLSASRPQDRQFILSSKKLLLSDSGFYLCAWSAHRGTYEQYFGPGTRLTVT.

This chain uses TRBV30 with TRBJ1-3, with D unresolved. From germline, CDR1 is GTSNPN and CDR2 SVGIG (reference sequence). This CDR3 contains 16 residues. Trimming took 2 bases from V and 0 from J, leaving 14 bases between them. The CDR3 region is CAWSKAGASSGNTIYF. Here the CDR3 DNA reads TGTGCCTGGAGTAAGGCGGGAGCGAGCTCTGGAAACACCATATATTTT.

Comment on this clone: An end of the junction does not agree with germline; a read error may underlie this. The CDR3 sequence: CASSLALGRGVF. The CDR3, as DNA: TGTGCCAGCAGCTTAGCGCTGGGACGGGGGGTCTTC. V is TRBV7-8 and J is TRBJ2-7, with 7 bases matching TRBD2. The CDR3 is made up of 12 amino acids. The germline V gene has CDR1 SGHVS and CDR2 FQNEAQ.

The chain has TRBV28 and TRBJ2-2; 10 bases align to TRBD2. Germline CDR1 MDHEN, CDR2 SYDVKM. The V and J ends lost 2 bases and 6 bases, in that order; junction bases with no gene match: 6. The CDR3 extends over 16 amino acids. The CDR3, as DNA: TGTGCCAGCAGTTTACCCTCTAGCGGGAGAGCCGGGGAGCTGTTTTTT. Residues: CASSLPSSGRAGELFF.

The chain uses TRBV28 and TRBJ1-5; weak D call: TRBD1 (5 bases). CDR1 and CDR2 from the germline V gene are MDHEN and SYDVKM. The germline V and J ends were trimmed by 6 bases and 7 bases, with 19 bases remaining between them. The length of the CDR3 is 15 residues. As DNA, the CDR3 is TGTGCCAGCAGCCCTGGTAGGGACCCTGGACAGCCCCAGCATTTT. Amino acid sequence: CASSPGRDPGQPQHF.

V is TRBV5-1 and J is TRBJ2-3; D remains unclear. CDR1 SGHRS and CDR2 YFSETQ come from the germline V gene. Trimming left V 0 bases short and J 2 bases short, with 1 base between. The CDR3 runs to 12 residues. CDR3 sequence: CASSLVTDTQYF. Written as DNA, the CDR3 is TGCGCCAGCAGCTTGGTCACAGATACGCAGTATTTT.

CDR3 in DNA: TGCGCCAGCAGCGAAAACAGGGGGCAGGAGACCCAGTACTTC. Translation: CASSENRGQETQYF. The chain uses TRBV5-1 and TRBJ2-5, with 9 nucleotides matching TRBD1. The CDR3 spans 14 residues. In germline, CDR1 is SGHRS, CDR2 YFSETQ. Losses at the gene ends were 4 bases for V and 5 bases for J; bases not matched to a gene: 6.

The CDR3 DNA follows: TGTGCCAGCAGCCAAGGTAGAGGGGGACGCGAGCAGTATTTT. Translated, it gives CASSQGRGGREQYF. The chain joins TRBV3-1 (or the pseudogene TRBV3-2) to TRBJ2-3; a possible D gene is TRBD1 (6 bases). This CDR3 is built from 14 residues. The V end was cut by 1 base, the J end by 11 bases, with 16 bases between. Germline CDR1 reads LGHDT; CDR2 reads YNNKEL (reference sequence).

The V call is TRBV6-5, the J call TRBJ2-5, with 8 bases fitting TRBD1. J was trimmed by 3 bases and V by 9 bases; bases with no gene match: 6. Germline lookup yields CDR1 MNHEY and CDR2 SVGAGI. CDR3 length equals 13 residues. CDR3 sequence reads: CASKRTGKETQYF. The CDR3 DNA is TGTGCCAGTAAGAGGACAGGGAAAGAGACCCAGTACTTC.

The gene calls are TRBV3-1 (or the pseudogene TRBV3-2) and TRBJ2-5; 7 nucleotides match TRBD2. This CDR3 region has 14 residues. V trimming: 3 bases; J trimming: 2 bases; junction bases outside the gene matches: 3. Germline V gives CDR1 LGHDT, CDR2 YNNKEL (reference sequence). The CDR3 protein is CASSHFGGQETQYF. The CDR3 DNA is TGTGCCAGCAGCCATTTCGGGGGGCAAGAGACCCAGTACTTC.

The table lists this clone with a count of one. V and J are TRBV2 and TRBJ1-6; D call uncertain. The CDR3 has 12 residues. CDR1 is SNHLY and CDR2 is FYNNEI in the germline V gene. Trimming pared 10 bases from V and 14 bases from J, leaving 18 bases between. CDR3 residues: CAIPNESGSLHF. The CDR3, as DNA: TGTGCCATCCCCAACGAGAGCGGTTCCCTCCACTTT.

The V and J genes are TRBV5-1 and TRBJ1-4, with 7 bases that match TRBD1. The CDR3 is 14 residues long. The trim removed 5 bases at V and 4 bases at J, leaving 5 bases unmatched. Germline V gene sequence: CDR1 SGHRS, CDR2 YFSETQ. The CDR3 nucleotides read TGCGCCAGCAGTCAGACAGGGTTTAATGAAAAACTGTTTTTT. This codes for CASSQTGFNEKLFF.

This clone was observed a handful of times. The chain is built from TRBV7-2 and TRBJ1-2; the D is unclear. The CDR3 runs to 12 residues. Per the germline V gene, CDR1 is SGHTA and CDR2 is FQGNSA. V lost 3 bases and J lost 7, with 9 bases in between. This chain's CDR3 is CASSLVSSGYTF. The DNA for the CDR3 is TGTGCCAGCAGCTTGGTCAGCTCTGGCTACACCTTC.

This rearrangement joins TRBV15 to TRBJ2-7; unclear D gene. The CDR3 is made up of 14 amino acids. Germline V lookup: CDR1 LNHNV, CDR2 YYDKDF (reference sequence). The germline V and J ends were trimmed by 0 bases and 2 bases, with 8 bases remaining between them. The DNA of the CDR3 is TGTGCCACCAGCAGAGATAAAGGAACCTACGAGCAGTACTTC. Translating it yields CATSRDKGTYEQYF. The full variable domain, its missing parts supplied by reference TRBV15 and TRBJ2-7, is DAMVIQNPRYQVTQFGKPVTLSCSQTLNHNVMYWYQQKSSQAPKLLFHYYDKDFNNEADTPDNFQSRRPNTSFCFLDIRSPGLGDTAMYLCATSRDKGTYEQYFGPGTRLTVT.

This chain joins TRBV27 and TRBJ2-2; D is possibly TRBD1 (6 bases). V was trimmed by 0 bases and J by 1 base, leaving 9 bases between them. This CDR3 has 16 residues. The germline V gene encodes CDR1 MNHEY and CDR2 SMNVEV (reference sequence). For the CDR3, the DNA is TGTGCCAGCAGTTTATCGACAGGCGGGAACACCGGGGAGCTGTTTTTT. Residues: CASSLSTGGNTGELFF.

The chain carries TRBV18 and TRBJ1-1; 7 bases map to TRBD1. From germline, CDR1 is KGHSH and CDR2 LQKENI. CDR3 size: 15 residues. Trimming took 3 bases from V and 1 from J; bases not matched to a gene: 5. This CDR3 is CASSPGQVQNTEAFF. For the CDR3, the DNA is TGTGCCAGCTCACCTGGACAGGTTCAGAACACTGAAGCTTTCTTT. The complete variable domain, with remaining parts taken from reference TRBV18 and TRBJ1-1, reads NAGVMQNPRHLVRRRGQEARLRCSPMKGHSHVYWYRQLPEEGLKFMVYLQKENIIDESGMPKERFSAEFPKEGPSILRIQQVVRGDSAAYFCASSPGQVQNTEAFFGQGTRLTVV.

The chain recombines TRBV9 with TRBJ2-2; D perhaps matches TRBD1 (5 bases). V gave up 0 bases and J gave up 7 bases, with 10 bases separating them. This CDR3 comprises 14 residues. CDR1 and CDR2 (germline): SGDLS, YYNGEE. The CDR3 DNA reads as TGTGCCAGCAGCGTAGCACAGGCCCTCGGGGAGCTGTTTTTT. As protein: CASSVAQALGELFF.

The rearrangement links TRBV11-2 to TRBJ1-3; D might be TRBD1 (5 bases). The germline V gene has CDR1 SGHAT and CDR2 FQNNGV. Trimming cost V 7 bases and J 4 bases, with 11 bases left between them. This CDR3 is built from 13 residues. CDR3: CASTVGVGNTIYF. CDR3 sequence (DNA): TGTGCCAGCACCGTGGGGGTAGGAAACACCATATATTTT. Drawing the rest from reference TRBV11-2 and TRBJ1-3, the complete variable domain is EAGVAQSPRYKIIEKRQSVAFWCNPISGHATLYWYQQILGQGPKLLIQFQNNGVVDDSQLPKDRFSAERLKGVDSTLKIQPAKLEDSAVYLCASTVGVGNTIYFGEGSWLTVV.

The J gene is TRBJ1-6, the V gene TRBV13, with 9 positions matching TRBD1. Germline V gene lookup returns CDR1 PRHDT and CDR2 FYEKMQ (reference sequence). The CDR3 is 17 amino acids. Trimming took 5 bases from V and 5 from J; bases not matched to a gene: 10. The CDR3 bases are TGTGCCAGCAGCGGACGAACAGGGGGCATTAATAATTCACCCCTCCACTTT. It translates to CASSGRTGGINNSPLHF.

The CDR3 is CASSSGADSETQYF. CDR3 DNA sequence: TGTGCCAGCTCATCGGGCGCAGATTCAGAGACCCAGTACTTC. The chain is built from TRBV18 and TRBJ2-5; D remains ambiguous. The germline gives CDR1 KGHSH, CDR2 LQKENI. Trimming left V 5 bases short and J 4 bases short, with 14 bases between. The CDR3 is 14 residues long.

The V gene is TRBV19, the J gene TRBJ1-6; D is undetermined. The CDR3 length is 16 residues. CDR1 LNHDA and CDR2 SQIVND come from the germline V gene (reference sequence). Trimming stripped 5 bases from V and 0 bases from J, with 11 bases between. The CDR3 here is CASSASGTSYNSPLHF. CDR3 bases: TGTGCCAGTAGTGCGTCAGGTACCTCCTATAATTCACCCCTCCACTTT.

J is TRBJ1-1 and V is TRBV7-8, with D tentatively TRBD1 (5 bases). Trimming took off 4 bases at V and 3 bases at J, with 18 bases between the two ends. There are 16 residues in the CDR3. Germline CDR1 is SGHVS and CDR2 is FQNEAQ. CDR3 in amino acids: CASSSSASRADTEAFF. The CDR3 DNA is TGTGCCAGCAGCTCAAGTGCGTCCAGGGCGGACACTGAAGCTTTCTTT.